Presented here are 18 T cell receptor beta chains from one specimen sequenced in a study of blood T cell repertoires in COVID-19. The protocol was immunoSEQ multiplex PCR, while the TCRdb copy is restricted to in-frame clones and leaves out a portion. The table includes approximately 290,000 clones, approximately 83% detected once. The specimen was peripheral blood. The receptors were gathered from a person aged 65 to 79 with COVID-19, enrolled during active disease.

V is TRBV19 and J is TRBJ1-5; 7 bases map to TRBD1. This CDR3 contains 14 residues. V was clipped by 4 bases and J by 1 base; unmatched bases: 1. CDR1 is LNHDA and CDR2 is SQIVND in the germline V gene (reference sequence). For the CDR3, the DNA is TGTGCCAGTAGTAGACAGGGAAGCAATCAGCCCCAGCATTTT. Translating it yields CASSRQGSNQPQHF.

The chain employs TRBV7-2 and TRBJ1-1; D may be TRBD1 (6 bases). Between the trimmed V and J ends, which lost 1 base and 0 bases, there was a span of 9 bases. The germline V gene has CDR1 SGHTA and CDR2 FQGNSA. This CDR3 has 15 amino acids. The CDR3 protein is CASSLGWTVNTEAFF. The DNA of the CDR3 is TGTGCCAGCAGCTTAGGATGGACAGTGAACACTGAAGCTTTCTTT.

As to this clone: At one of its ends the junction is not consistent with the germline gene, which may arise from a read error. The chain uses TRBV6-2 or TRBV6-3 and TRBJ2-7, with a tentative D call TRBD1 (6 bases). The germline V gene encodes CDR1 MNHEY and CDR2 SVGEGT. The CDR3 runs 14 residues. This chain's CDR3 is CASSYSLERDNLFF. The CDR3 region has the DNA TGTGCCAGCAGTTACTCGTTGGAGAGGGACAACCTTTTCTTC.

This chain connects TRBV24-1 to TRBJ2-2; D may be TRBD1 (5 bases). Trimming stripped 5 bases from V and 1 base from J, with 13 bases between. Germline V lookup: CDR1 KGHDR, CDR2 SFDVKD. This CDR3 is built from 16 residues. This chain's CDR3 is CATSAPETENTGELFF. DNA for the CDR3: TGTGCCACCAGTGCCCCCGAGACAGAGAACACCGGGGAGCTGTTTTTT.

The rearrangement joins TRBV28 to TRBJ2-1; D may be TRBD2 (6 bases). Trimming took off 7 bases at V and 6 bases at J, with 16 bases between the two ends. CDR3 length equals 14 residues. The germline V gene has CDR1 MDHEN and CDR2 SYDVKM. The CDR3 is CASISASASNEQFF. CDR3 nucleotides: TGTGCCAGCATTTCCGCTAGCGCTTCCAATGAGCAGTTCTTC.

The CDR3 loop reads CASSRDRGFYFEQYF. CDR3 coding DNA: TGTGCCAGCAGCCGGGACAGGGGTTTTTACTTCGAGCAGTACTTC. The J gene is TRBJ2-7, the V gene TRBV7-8; 10 bases map to TRBD1. The J segment lost 6 bases and the V segment lost 5 bases, leaving 10 bases of the junction unmatched. Germline CDR1 reads SGHVS; CDR2 reads FQNEAQ. The CDR3 consists of 15 residues.

This rearrangement joins TRBV19 to TRBJ2-7; TRBD2 aligns across 7 bases. V trimming: 4 bases; J trimming: 6 bases; junction bases outside the gene matches: 9. CDR1 is LNHDA, CDR2 SQIVND, per germline (reference sequence). The CDR3 loop spans 14 amino acids. The CDR3 sequence is CASSKNWEGFEQYF. CDR3 coding DNA: TGTGCCAGTAGTAAGAACTGGGAGGGATTCGAGCAGTACTTC.

The chain is built from TRBV5-6 and TRBJ1-4; 9 bases line up with TRBD1. Unmatched junction bases numbered 5, after V lost 4 bases and J lost 7 bases. Germline V gives CDR1 SGHDT, CDR2 YYEEEE. The CDR3 is made up of 14 amino acids. The CDR3 region has the DNA TGTGCCAGCAGCAGACAGGGGGGAGGTGAAAAACTGTTTTTT. Translated, it gives CASSRQGGGEKLFF.

This chain uses TRBV18 with TRBJ2-2; the match to TRBD2 covers 10 bases. Germline V CDR1 and CDR2: KGHSH, LQKENI. The V segment lost 2 bases and the J segment 4 bases; nucleotides outside the gene matches: 4. The CDR3 loop spans 16 amino acids. The CDR3 loop is CASSPTSGITTGELFF. CDR3 DNA: TGTGCCAGCTCACCAACTAGCGGGATAACCACCGGGGAGCTGTTTTTT.

The chain employs TRBV5-1 and TRBJ2-5; possible D gene TRBD1, 6 bases. Germline values: CDR1 SGHRS, CDR2 YFSETQ. The CDR3 is 15 amino acids. Trimming pared 3 bases from V and 5 bases from J, leaving 17 bases between. The CDR3 here is CASSSYTGMGETQYF. CDR3 DNA sequence: TGCGCCAGCAGCTCGTACACAGGGATGGGTGAGACCCAGTACTTC.

The J gene is TRBJ1-2, the V gene TRBV4-2, with no clear D. The V gene's germline CDR1 is LGHNA and CDR2 YNFKEQ. The CDR3 totals 12 residues. Trimming stripped 5 bases from V and 3 bases from J, with 7 bases between. CDR3 coding DNA: TGTGCCAGCAGCTTTGAGGACTATGGCTACACCTTC. It encodes CASSFEDYGYTF.

CDR3 nucleotides: TGTGCCAGTCACGAACGACCTCGGGGGAAATCCTATGGCTACACCTTC. Its translation is CASHERPRGKSYGYTF. This chain links TRBV19 with TRBJ1-2, with D tentatively TRBD1 (5 bases). V lost 8 bases, J lost 4 bases, and 23 bases lay in between. The germline gives CDR1 LNHDA, CDR2 SQIVND (reference sequence). CDR3 length equals 16 residues.

In DNA, the CDR3 is TGTGCCAGCTCCTCAGGACTAGGGGGACTCACAGATACGCAGTATTTT. This translates into CASSSGLGGLTDTQYF. The gene calls are TRBV18 and TRBJ2-3, with D possibly TRBD2 on 7 matching bases. Trimming pared 6 bases from V and 2 bases from J, leaving 18 bases between. The germline gives CDR1 KGHSH, CDR2 LQKENI. The CDR3 runs 16 residues.

The J gene is TRBJ2-7, the V gene TRBV19; D might be TRBD1 (6 bases). The CDR3 runs 15 residues. From germline, CDR1 is LNHDA and CDR2 SQIVND (reference sequence). Trimming stripped 5 bases from V and 3 bases from J, with 17 bases between. The CDR3 DNA reads as TGTGCCAGTAGTGCCTCGACAGGAGAAGTCTACGAGCAGTACTTC. This translates into CASSASTGEVYEQYF.

This clone is a singleton in its sample. The chain has TRBV27 and TRBJ1-5; 10 bases align to TRBD1. Germline CDR1 and CDR2: MNHEY and SMNVEV (reference sequence). The CDR3 totals 13 residues. J was trimmed by 9 bases and V by 4 bases; bases with no gene match: 3. DNA of the CDR3: TGTGCCAGCAGTTGGGACAGGGGTACGCCCCAGCATTTT. Encoded protein: CASSWDRGTPQHF.

This chain links TRBV6-5 with TRBJ1-1; a weak D match, TRBD1 (5 bases). Trimming removed 0 bases from V and 3 bases from J, with 11 bases in between. Germline V lookup: CDR1 MNHEY, CDR2 SVGAGI. This CDR3 region has 15 residues. CDR3 sequence reads: CASSYSGGVDTEAFF. DNA of the CDR3: TGTGCCAGCAGTTACTCGGGGGGGGTGGACACTGAAGCTTTCTTT.

J is TRBJ2-5 and V is TRBV28; D possibly corresponds to TRBD1 (5 bases). This CDR3 comprises 15 residues. Germline loops: CDR1 MDHEN, CDR2 SYDVKM. V lost 3 bases, J lost 3 bases, and 14 bases lay in between. CDR3 DNA sequence: TGTGCCAGCAGTTTTCCCCAGGGCATCAAAGAGACCCAGTACTTC. Protein product: CASSFPQGIKETQYF.

The sample holds one count of this clone. The V and J genes are TRBV27 and TRBJ2-1; TRBD1 aligns across 7 bases. V dropped 6 bases and J dropped 7; count of bases not matched to a gene: 9. Germline CDR1 and CDR2: MNHEY and SMNVEV (reference sequence). The CDR3 is made up of 14 amino acids. The CDR3 reads CASRVPTGRNEQFF. The CDR3 DNA reads as TGTGCCAGCAGAGTTCCGACAGGGCGGAATGAGCAGTTCTTC.